Presented here are 23 T cell receptor beta chains from one specimen sequenced in a study of T cell responses to AZD1222 COVID-19 vaccine. Only in-frame clones appear in the TCRdb table, and some are missing; sequencing was by immunoSEQ multiplex PCR. Here the sample spans 150,000 to 200,000 clones, over 75% being singletons. This specimen consisted of peripheral blood, obtained on day 0 of AZD1222 vaccination. The source is an adult in good health.

The chain employs TRBV6-5 and TRBJ1-5; D remains ambiguous. The V end lost 0 bases, the J end lost 3 bases, and 9 bases lay between the germline ends. CDR3 length: 15 residues. Germline V CDR1 and CDR2: MNHEY, SVGAGI. DNA of the CDR3: TGTGCCAGCAGTTACTCGAGGGCGGACAATCAGCCCCAGCATTTT. Translating it yields CASSYSRADNQPQHF.

The genes are TRBV30 and TRBJ1-2; D is uncertain. CDR1 is GTSNPN and CDR2 is SVGIG in the germline V gene (reference sequence). The CDR3 consists of 12 residues. V lost 4 bases and J lost 8, with 14 bases in between. CDR3 nucleotides: TGTGCCTGGAACCCCGGATATTTCGGCTACACCTTC. Protein: CAWNPGYFGYTF.

This rearrangement joins TRBV5-1 to TRBJ1-6; D may be TRBD1 (6 bases). Trimming took off 0 bases at V and 5 bases at J, with 12 bases between the two ends. CDR1 is SGHRS, CDR2 YFSETQ, per germline. This CDR3 has 16 residues. The CDR3 loop reads CASSLATGQHNSPLHF. Here the CDR3 DNA reads TGCGCCAGCAGCTTGGCCACTGGACAGCATAATTCACCCCTCCACTTT.

V usage is TRBV5-1 and J usage is TRBJ2-1; 13 bases fit TRBD2. The CDR3 sequence is 18 residues long. Germline V gene sequence: CDR1 SGHRS, CDR2 YFSETQ. Unmatched junction bases numbered 15, after V lost 3 bases and J lost 9 bases. The CDR3 spells CASSSHNQLAGGQGEQFF. Written as DNA, the CDR3 is TGCGCCAGCAGCTCCCACAACCAACTAGCGGGGGGGCAGGGTGAGCAGTTCTTC.

A few counts support this clone. The V call is TRBV7-9, the J call TRBJ1-1; tentative D call: TRBD1 (6 bases). Germline lookup yields CDR1 SEHNR and CDR2 FQNEAQ (reference sequence). The length of the CDR3 is 14 residues. Deletions cut 3 bases from V and 4 bases from J, with 12 bases between. CDR3 DNA: TGTGCCAGCAGCTTCAGGGGAGTTGGCACTGAAGCTTTCTTT. It specifies CASSFRGVGTEAFF.

DNA for the CDR3: TGTGCCAGCAGTTTAGTGGAGACCCAGTACTTC. It yields the protein CASSLVETQYF. V gene TRBV12-3 or TRBV12-4 combines with J gene TRBJ2-5; D unclear. Trimming removed 1 base at V and 5 bases at J, with 2 bases between. CDR3 length: 11 residues.

The chain has TRBV30 and TRBJ1-1; D unresolved. The V end was cut by 2 bases, the J end by 0 bases, with 7 bases between. Germline V CDR1 and CDR2: GTSNPN, SVGIG (reference sequence). The CDR3 sequence is 13 residues long. DNA of the CDR3: TGTGCCTGGAGTCGAAGCATGAACACTGAAGCTTTCTTT. Translated, it gives CAWSRSMNTEAFF.

The J gene is TRBJ2-2, the V gene TRBV5-4; a possible D gene is TRBD1 (6 bases). V shed 2 bases and J shed 2 bases, with 16 bases lying between them. Germline values: CDR1 SGHNT, CDR2 YYREEE (reference sequence). The CDR3 spans 17 residues. CDR3 in DNA: TGTGCCAGCAGCTTAAGCCGAGGGGGTTTCAACACCGGGGAGCTGTTTTTT. This sequence encodes CASSLSRGGFNTGELFF.

The genes are TRBV5-3 and TRBJ2-5; the D gene is possibly TRBD1 (6 bases). TRBV5-3 is reported as an ORF; its role is uncertain. Trimming left V 3 bases short and J 3 bases short, with 24 bases between. This CDR3 comprises 18 residues. Here the CDR3 DNA reads TGTGCCAGAAGCTCGGGGAAACAGGGATGCACACACAAAGAGACCCAGTACTTC. It encodes CARSSGKQGCTHKETQYF.

The chain links TRBV7-6 to TRBJ2-5, with TRBD2 identical over 11 bases. Trimming cost V 1 base and J 4 bases; bases outside gene matches: 5. The CDR3 sequence is 16 residues long. The germline V gene encodes CDR1 SGHVS and CDR2 FNYEAQ. Written as DNA, the CDR3 is TGTGCCAGCAGCTTAGTAGCGGGGGGGCCGGGAGAGACCCAGTACTTC. Its translation is CASSLVAGGPGETQYF. Supplemented by reference TRBV7-6 and TRBJ2-5, the full variable domain reads GAGVSQSPRYKVTKRGQDVALRCDPISGHVSLYWYRQALGQGPEFLTYFNYEAQQDKSGLPNDRFSAERPEGSISTLTIQRTEQRDSAMYRCASSLVAGGPGETQYFGPGTRLLVL.

The rearrangement joins TRBV11-2 to TRBJ1-6, with 9 bases that match TRBD1. J lost 0 bases, V lost 5 bases, and 11 bases had no gene match. CDR3 length equals 19 residues. Germline CDR1 is SGHAT and CDR2 is FQNNGV. The CDR3 nucleotides are TGTGCCAGCAGCCAACGAGGGACAGGGACGAGCTCCTATAATTCACCCCTCCACTTT. Encoded protein: CASSQRGTGTSSYNSPLHF. Full variable domain (outside the CDR3, taken from reference TRBV11-2 and TRBJ1-6): EAGVAQSPRYKIIEKRQSVAFWCNPISGHATLYWYQQILGQGPKLLIQFQNNGVVDDSQLPKDRFSAERLKGVDSTLKIQPAKLEDSAVYLCASSQRGTGTSSYNSPLHFGNGTRLTVT.

The J gene is TRBJ2-7, the V gene TRBV6-5; D is ambiguous. Per germline, CDR1 MNHEY and CDR2 SVGAGI. V dropped 8 bases and J dropped 7 bases, with 12 bases sitting between them. This CDR3 spans 11 amino acids. CDR3 amino acids: CASGPRVEQYF. The CDR3 nucleotides are TGTGCCAGCGGGCCTAGAGTAGAGCAGTACTTC.

This clone was detected a few times. V gene TRBV7-2 combines with J gene TRBJ1-2, with TRBD1 as a possible D gene (6 bases). This CDR3 contains 15 residues. Between the trimmed V and J ends, which lost 0 bases and 4 bases, there was a span of 12 bases. Germline V CDR1 and CDR2: SGHTA, FQGNSA. CDR3 nucleotides: TGTGCCAGCAGCTTAGCGGGGGAAGGGGGCTATGGCTACACCTTC. This translates into CASSLAGEGGYGYTF.

As to this clone: Other DNA sequences from this sample encode an identical CDR3 as well. The rearrangement links TRBV11-2 to TRBJ1-1, with a weak D call TRBD1 (5 bases). This CDR3 spans 15 amino acids. Trimming cost V 1 base and J 1 base, with 10 bases left between them. Germline CDR1 and CDR2: SGHAT and FQNNGV. CDR3 protein: CASSLGYGGNTEAFF. The CDR3 region has the DNA TGTGCCAGCAGCTTAGGGTACGGGGGGAACACTGAAGCTTTCTTT. The full variable domain, completed using reference TRBV11-2 and TRBJ1-1, is EAGVAQSPRYKIIEKRQSVAFWCNPISGHATLYWYQQILGQGPKLLIQFQNNGVVDDSQLPKDRFSAERLKGVDSTLKIQPAKLEDSAVYLCASSLGYGGNTEAFFGQGTRLTVV.

The chain employs TRBV11-2 and TRBJ2-7; D ambiguous. V lost 5 bases and J 3 bases, leaving 5 bases between the germline ends. CDR1 and CDR2 from the germline V gene are SGHAT and FQNNGV. CDR3 length equals 11 residues. The CDR3 sequence is CASSPYYEQYF. In nucleotides, the CDR3 is TGTGCCAGCAGCCCGTACTACGAGCAGTACTTC.

V gene TRBV2 combines with J gene TRBJ1-2; TRBD1 matches at 9 bases. The CDR3 has 17 amino acids. The junction had 15 bases not matched to a gene; V was cut back by 2 bases and J by 8 bases. Germline V gene sequence: CDR1 SNHLY, CDR2 FYNNEI. The CDR3 DNA reads as TGTGCCAGCAGTGAATTGGTGACGGGACAGGGTAAGAGCGGCTACACCTTC. Encoded protein: CASSELVTGQGKSGYTF.

The chain couples TRBV12-5 to TRBJ1-2; D unclear. There are 13 residues in the CDR3. Germline assignment: CDR1 LGHNT and CDR2 FRNRAP. V lost 6 bases, J lost 8 bases, and 16 bases lay in between. This CDR3 reads CASGSGPQLGYTF. CDR3 bases: TGTGCTAGTGGATCCGGGCCTCAACTGGGCTACACCTTC.

The rearrangement uses TRBV6-5 and TRBJ2-7; no clear D gene. This CDR3 has 13 amino acids. CDR1 is MNHEY, CDR2 SVGAGI, per germline. V was trimmed by 5 bases and J by 1 base, leaving 9 bases between them. CDR3: CASSNGQSYEQYF. The CDR3 region has the DNA TGTGCCAGCAGTAACGGGCAATCCTACGAGCAGTACTTC.

The count of this clone is one. CDR3 in DNA: TGTGCCATCAGTGAGTCGCGGGGGAACCCTTATGGCTACACCTTC. Amino acid sequence: CAISESRGNPYGYTF. V gene TRBV10-3 combines with J gene TRBJ1-2; a possible D gene is TRBD1 (5 bases). Germline-derived CDR1 and CDR2 are ENHRY and SYGVKD. The CDR3 has 15 residues. Trimming took off 0 bases at V and 5 bases at J, with 13 bases between the two ends.

The rearrangement links TRBV4-1 to TRBJ2-2; 7 nucleotides line up with TRBD1. The CDR3 has 16 amino acids. Germline V lookup: CDR1 MGHRA, CDR2 YSYEKL. The ends lost 3 bases at V and 1 base at J; junction bases unmatched: 5. DNA for the CDR3: TGCGCCAGCAGCCAGGCCGGGACAGAGAACACCGGGGAGCTGTTTTTT. Protein: CASSQAGTENTGELFF.

The CDR3 is CASSPPPGLAGWETQYF. As DNA, the CDR3 is TGTGCCAGCAGCCCTCCCCCGGGACTAGCGGGGTGGGAGACCCAGTACTTC. This chain connects TRBV3-1 (or the pseudogene TRBV3-2) to TRBJ2-5; the match to TRBD2 covers 13 bases. The trim removed 4 bases at V and 5 bases at J, leaving 10 bases unmatched. Germline loops: CDR1 LGHDT, CDR2 YNNKEL (reference sequence). The CDR3 consists of 17 residues.

The V gene is TRBV27, the J gene TRBJ2-7, with D possibly called TRBD1 or TRBD2 (6 bases each). Germline assignment: CDR1 MNHEY and CDR2 SMNVEV (reference sequence). The CDR3 is 14 residues long. Trimming took off 0 bases at V and 6 bases at J, with 12 bases between the two ends. This CDR3 is CASSLSGGAGEQYF. CDR3 in DNA: TGTGCCAGCAGTTTATCGGGGGGCGCGGGCGAGCAGTACTTC.

The chain couples TRBV5-8 to TRBJ1-5; D gene uncertain. The CDR3 is 16 residues long. V dropped 0 bases and J dropped 1 base, with 11 bases sitting between them. From germline, CDR1 is SGHTS and CDR2 YDEGEE. The CDR3 loop is CASSLEMGWSNQPQHF. The CDR3 DNA follows: TGTGCCAGCAGCTTGGAAATGGGTTGGAGCAATCAGCCCCAGCATTTT. The full variable domain, rest sourced from reference TRBV5-8 and TRBJ1-5, is EAGVTQSPTHLIKTRGQQATLRCSPISGHTSVYWYQQALGLGLQFLLWYDEGEERNRGNFPPRFSGRQFPNYSSELNVNALELEDSALYLCASSLEMGWSNQPQHFGDGTRLSIL.